This record looks at one T cell receptor (beta chain) sequence and its context. A junction boundary mismatches the germline segment, possibly from a read error. Other DNA sequences from this sample encode an identical CDR3 as well. This entry belongs to a study of shared clonotypes between healthy human individuals. Profiled with immunoSEQ multiplex PCR; TCRdb holds only in-frame clones, not every one. The sample consists of around 2.5 million clones, 80% to 95% of them appearing once. This CDR3 spans 13 amino acids. The V gene's germline CDR1 is SGHDT and CDR2 YYEEEE. This rearrangement joins TRBV5-6 to TRBJ2-5; D might be TRBD2 (6 bases). Sequencing input: naive CD4+ T cells from PBMCs. Subset defined: CD45RA+ positively selected. The source is a man aged 18-30 years in good health. Some clones in this sample may be carry-over from other donors' samples. CDR3 sequence: CASSRGLKETQYF. In DNA form, the CDR3 reads TGTGCCAGCAGCCGGGGACTGAAAGAAACCCAGTACTTC.